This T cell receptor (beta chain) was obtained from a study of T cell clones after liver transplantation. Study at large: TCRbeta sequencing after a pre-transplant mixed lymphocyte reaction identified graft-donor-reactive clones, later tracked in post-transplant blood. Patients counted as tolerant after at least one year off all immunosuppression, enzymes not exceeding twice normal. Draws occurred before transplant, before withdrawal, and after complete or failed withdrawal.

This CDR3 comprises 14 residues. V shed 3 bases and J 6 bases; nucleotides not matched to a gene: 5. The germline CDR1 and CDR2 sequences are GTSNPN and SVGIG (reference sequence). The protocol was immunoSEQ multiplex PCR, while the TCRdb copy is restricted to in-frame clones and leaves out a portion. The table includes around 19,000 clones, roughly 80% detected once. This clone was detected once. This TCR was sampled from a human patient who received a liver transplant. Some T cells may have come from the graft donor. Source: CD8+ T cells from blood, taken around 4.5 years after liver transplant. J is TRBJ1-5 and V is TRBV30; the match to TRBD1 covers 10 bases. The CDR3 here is CAWSEGTGVQPQHF. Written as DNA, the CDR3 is TGTGCCTGGAGCGAAGGGACAGGGGTTCAGCCCCAGCATTTT.